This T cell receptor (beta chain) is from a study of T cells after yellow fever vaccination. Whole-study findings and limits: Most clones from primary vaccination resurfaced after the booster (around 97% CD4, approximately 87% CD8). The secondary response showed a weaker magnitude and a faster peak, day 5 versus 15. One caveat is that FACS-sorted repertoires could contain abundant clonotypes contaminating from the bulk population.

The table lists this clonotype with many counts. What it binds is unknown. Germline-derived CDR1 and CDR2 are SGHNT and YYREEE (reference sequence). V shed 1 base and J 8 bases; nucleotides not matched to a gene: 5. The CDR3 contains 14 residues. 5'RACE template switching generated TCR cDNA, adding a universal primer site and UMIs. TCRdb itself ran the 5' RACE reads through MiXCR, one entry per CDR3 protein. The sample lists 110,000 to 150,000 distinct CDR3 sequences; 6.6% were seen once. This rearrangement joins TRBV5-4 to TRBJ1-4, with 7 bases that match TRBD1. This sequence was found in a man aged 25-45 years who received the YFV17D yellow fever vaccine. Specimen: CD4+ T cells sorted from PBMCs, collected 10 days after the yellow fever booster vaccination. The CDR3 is CASSLTGAAEKLFF. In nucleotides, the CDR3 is TGTGCCAGCAGCTTGACAGGGGCAGCGGAAAAACTGTTTTTT.